This T cell receptor beta chain emerged from a study of T cell responses to AZD1222 COVID-19 vaccine. V shed 3 bases and J shed 5 bases, with 9 bases lying between them. Germline CDR1 and CDR2: DFQATT and SNEGSKA (reference sequence). The CDR3 covers 12 residues. Study-level results: Mostly white British, mostly female donors; authors suggested clonal diversity may be underestimated.

As to this clone: Its antigen is as yet unknown.

Here immunoSEQ multiplex PCR was the method, and the copy in TCRdb shows in-frame clones only, minus some. The sample has 95,000 to 120,000 clones, about 91% seen once. Combined were second doses at about 4 or about 12 weeks. The specimen was peripheral blood, collected 28 days after the second AZD1222 dose. V and J are TRBV20-1 and TRBJ2-3; D call uncertain. This sequence was found in an adult who received the AZD1222 COVID-19 vaccine. This CDR3 is CSASISLDTQYF. CDR3 nucleotides: TGCAGTGCTAGTATTTCCCTAGATACGCAGTATTTT.